This TCR beta chain was observed in a study of cytotoxic CD8 clonotypes in ibrutinib-treated CLL. About the research overall: Response was recorded as partial in about 24 patients and complete in 2; at median about 6 years, approximately 14 remained remitted and about twelve had progressed. With a range of 6 to 36, the median treatment time before response samples were taken was more than 10 months.

Study-level points and caveats: In sustained-remission versus progressing patients, sampling times differed.

Worth noting for this clone: No antigen is known for it.

The repertoire was sequenced with immunoSEQ multiplex PCR; TCRdb's copy has only in-frame clones and lacks some. This sample carries over 120,000 clones, 79% of them seen once, and the ten largest clones take more than 10%. The V end lost 2 bases, the J end lost 4 bases, and 11 bases lay between the germline ends. CDR1 KGHSH and CDR2 LQKENI come from the germline V gene. The CDR3 has 14 residues. The input for sequencing was PBMCs, taken after 12 months of ibrutinib treatment. The TCR was taken from a human donor with chronic lymphocytic leukemia. This chain joins TRBV18 and TRBJ1-1; D is unresolved. The CDR3: CASSPWGSPTEAFF. In DNA form, the CDR3 reads TGTGCCAGCTCACCATGGGGATCCCCCACTGAAGCTTTCTTT.